Presented here are 8 T cell receptor beta chains from one specimen sequenced in a study of T cell clonality in common variable immunodeficiency. Assay used: immunoSEQ multiplex PCR; TCRdb lists only in-frame clones, some missing. The repertoire shows fewer than 70,000 clones, none seen only once; the top ten take over 1.5%. What was sequenced was peripheral blood mononuclear cells. The receptors were sampled from a person between 18 and 69 years old in good health.

This clone was recorded a few times. The read stops 3 residues short of the end of the CDR3; the missing end is completed from the germline J gene. This rearrangement joins TRBV30 to TRBJ1-2; TRBD1 aligns across 9 bases. The germline V gene has CDR1 GTSNPN and CDR2 SVGIG (reference sequence). CDR3 size: 13 residues. V was pared by 3 bases and J by 3 bases, with 2 bases of the junction left unmatched. CDR3 region: CAWSRDRDYGYTF. Incomplete CDR3 DNA: TGTGCCTGGAGCAGGGACAGGGACTATGGC.

This clone has at least ten counts. The read terminates 3 residues ahead of where the CDR3 ends, so the germline J gene completes it. This rearrangement joins TRBV28 to TRBJ2-1; the match to TRBD2 covers 8 bases. The CDR3 runs 15 residues. V trimming: 3 bases; J trimming: 4 bases; junction bases outside the gene matches: 5. The germline V gene encodes CDR1 MDHEN and CDR2 SYDVKM. CDR3 DNA, as far as it was read: TGTGCCAGCAGTTTCGGTAGCGGGACTTACAATGAG. This sequence encodes CASSFGSGTYNE. The CDR3, in full, reads CASSFGSGTYNEQFF.

This clone has ten or more counts. Read data end 3 residues before the CDR3 end; the end is taken from the germline J gene. J is TRBJ1-2 and V is TRBV13; 9 bases align to TRBD1. V lost 6 bases and J lost 3; bases outside the gene matches: 5. The CDR3 totals 14 residues. Germline assignment: CDR1 PRHDT and CDR2 FYEKMQ (reference sequence). The CDR3: CASRPWTGDYGYTF. Incomplete CDR3 DNA: TGTGCCAGCAGACCATGGACAGGGGACTATGGC.

Many counts were recorded for this clone. The CDR3 end is not reached by the read, which stops 3 residues before it; the germline J gene fills it in. The chain couples TRBV6-2 or TRBV6-3 to TRBJ2-3, with a possible D match to TRBD2 (6 bases). The germline CDR1 and CDR2 sequences are MNHEY and SVGEGT. The CDR3 sequence is 14 residues long. The V and J ends lost 6 bases and 4 bases respectively, with 14 bases between them. The CDR3 bases that were read are TGTGCCAGCAGAATACCTAGCGAGGCAGATACG. This gives the protein CASRIPSEADT. The whole CDR3 sequence is CASRIPSEADTQYF.

This clone was counted many times. The CDR3 goes on 3 residues after the read ends, and that part is filled in from the germline J gene. The V call is TRBV12-3 or TRBV12-4, the J call TRBJ2-2, with D maybe TRBD2 (6 bases). The V gene lost 6 bases and the J gene lost 5 bases, with 10 bases spanning the gap. The length of the CDR3 is 13 residues. The chain's CDR3 is CASRERVTGELFF. Incomplete CDR3 DNA: TGTGCCAGCAGGGAGCGGGTTACCGGGGAG.

Many counts were recorded for this clone. The read terminates 3 residues ahead of where the CDR3 ends, so the germline J gene completes it. The rearrangement uses TRBV27 and TRBJ2-7; 8 bases are shared with TRBD1. CDR1 and CDR2 (germline): MNHEY, SMNVEV (reference sequence). CDR3 size: 14 residues. Germline trimming cut 7 bases from V and 2 bases from J; bases unmatched to any gene: 7. CDR3 in amino acids: CASKTTGATYEQYF. CDR3 DNA (partial): TGTGCCAGCAAAACGACAGGGGCAACCTACGAG.

The sample holds many counts of this clone. The observed sequence ends 3 residues before the CDR3 terminus, with the missing tail filled in from the germline J gene. This chain joins TRBV23-1 and TRBJ2-2; 13 bases match TRBD2. TRBV23-1 belongs to the ORF category, with a function that is uncertain. V lost 1 base to trimming and J lost 6 bases; unmatched junction nucleotides: 11. This CDR3 is 19 amino acids long. CDR3 sequence: CASSQFKGLAGVCAGELFF. CDR3 bases read: TGCGCCAGCAGTCAATTCAAAGGACTAGCGGGAGTATGCGCCGGGGAG.

The sample holds many counts of this clone. The DNA ends 3 residues before the CDR3 does, and the rest of the CDR3 is filled in from the germline J gene. The chain joins TRBV20-1 to TRBJ2-5, with D perhaps matching TRBD1 (5 bases). The V gene lost 3 bases and the J gene lost 2 bases, with 13 bases spanning the gap. Germline V gene sequence: CDR1 DFQATT, CDR2 SNEGSKA (reference sequence). The CDR3 runs to 14 residues. CDR3 sequence reads: CSASFRVGQETQYF. The DNA read from the CDR3 is TGCAGTGCTAGTTTCAGGGTGGGGCAAGAGACC.